These T cell receptor beta chains were read from a single sample in a study of T cell responses to AZD1222 COVID-19 vaccine. Method: immunoSEQ multiplex PCR; TCRdb's copy keeps in-frame clones and lacks some. The sample yields about 180,000 clones, around 88% seen once. The sequencing used peripheral blood, collected 28 days after the second AZD1222 dose. The receptors were sampled from an adult who received the AZD1222 COVID-19 vaccine. Each CDR3 is given with its conserved first and last residue. A D gene is named only where the DNA matches it firmly. Part of the rows lack a size; the others show once, few, many or a class for expanded clones.

cdr3_aa | cdr3_nt | j_call | clone_size | d_call | v_call
CASSLRTGGGDTQYF | TGCGCCAGCAGCTTGCGAACGGGGGGTGGAGATACGCAGTATTTT | TRBJ2-3 | - | TRBD2 | TRBV5-1
CASSSNGQVLETQYF | TGTGCCAGCAGCTCGAACGGACAGGTCCTTGAGACCCAGTACTTC | TRBJ2-5 | - | TRBD1 | TRBV7-9
CASNRGGGVADTQYF | TGCGCGAGCAATAGGGGAGGAGGGGTCGCAGATACGCAGTATTTT | TRBJ2-3 | - | - | TRBV5-1
CASSFMAGANQPQHF | TGTGCCAGCAGTTTCATGGCGGGCGCCAATCAGCCCCAGCATTTT | TRBJ1-5 | few | - | TRBV6-2/TRBV6-3
CAILGLNNEQFF | TGTGCCATTCTGGGACTGAACAATGAGCAGTTCTTC | TRBJ2-1 | - | - | TRBV6-5
CASSYSSGTVQETQYF | TGTGCCAGCAGTTACTCGTCGGGGACAGTCCAAGAGACCCAGTACTTC | TRBJ2-5 | - | TRBD1 | TRBV6-5
CASSPGLAADTQYF | TGTGCCAGCAGTCCCGGACTAGCGGCAGATACGCAGTATTTT | TRBJ2-3 | - | TRBD2 | TRBV11-3
CASSFSGTEYGYTF | TGTGCCAGCAGTTTCTCCGGGACGGAATATGGCTACACCTTC | TRBJ1-2 | - | - | TRBV5-5
CASSLVQGAGANVLTF | TGCGCCAGCAGCTTGGTCCAGGGGGCTGGGGCCAACGTCCTGACTTTC | TRBJ2-6 | - | TRBD1 | TRBV5-1
CASSPQGDYEQYF | TGCGCCAGCAGCCCCCAGGGGGACTACGAGCAGTACTTC | TRBJ2-7 | - | TRBD1 | TRBV5-1
CASSQDLQGADTQYF | TGTGCCAGCAGCCAAGATCTACAGGGGGCAGATACGCAGTATTTT | TRBJ2-3 | - | TRBD1 | TRBV4-2
CAISELGQGDYTF | TGTGCCATCAGTGAGCTAGGGCAGGGAGACTACACCTTC | TRBJ1-2 | - | - | TRBV10-3
CATSPVRGVF | TGTGCCACCAGTCCTGTCAGGGGGGTCTTC | TRBJ2-4 | - | - | TRBV24-1
CASRDRFSNQPQHF | TGTGCCAGCAGGGACCGATTTAGCAATCAGCCCCAGCATTTT | TRBJ1-5 | - | - | TRBV9
CASDPGVAGELFF | TGTGCTAGTGACCCAGGGGTGGCCGGGGAGCTGTTTTTT | TRBJ2-2 | - | - | TRBV12-5
CAWTSGQGDPDTQYF | TGTGCCTGGACCTCCGGACAGGGGGACCCAGATACGCAGTATTTT | TRBJ2-3 | - | TRBD1 | TRBV30
CASSGFTGDSNIQYF | TGTGCCAGCAGCGGGTTTACAGGGGACAGTAACATTCAGTACTTC | TRBJ2-4 | - | TRBD1 | TRBV2
CASSLGTSGGIQETQYF | TGTGCCAGCAGCCTCGGGACTAGCGGGGGTATTCAAGAGACCCAGTACTTC | TRBJ2-5 | - | TRBD2 | TRBV9
CASSKPGPLSTDTQYF | TGTGCCAGCAGTAAACCGGGCCCGCTTAGCACAGATACGCAGTATTTT | TRBJ2-3 | - | - | TRBV5-4
CASSYGQGGGTEAFF | TGTGCCAGCAGTTACGGACAGGGCGGAGGGACTGAAGCTTTCTTT | TRBJ1-1 | - | TRBD1 | TRBV6-2/TRBV6-3
CASSLETGGATGELFF | TGTGCCAGCAGCTTAGAAACAGGGGGCGCGACCGGGGAGCTGTTTTTT | TRBJ2-2 | - | TRBD1 | TRBV7-6
CASSLRGSSGANVLTF | TGTGCCAGCAGCTTGCGGGGGAGCTCTGGGGCCAACGTCCTGACTTTC | TRBJ2-6 | few | - | TRBV5-8
CASSPRTGGDEKLFF | TGTGCCAGCAGCCCCCGGACAGGGGGGGATGAAAAACTGTTTTTT | TRBJ1-4 | - | TRBD1 | TRBV7-2
CASTPMRGAYGYTF | TGTGCCAGCACCCCTATGCGAGGCGCCTATGGCTACACCTTC | TRBJ1-2 | once | - | TRBV6-5
CASSEGNRGWETQYF | TGTGCCAGCAGCGAAGGGAACAGGGGTTGGGAGACCCAGTACTTC | TRBJ2-5 | - | TRBD1 | TRBV9
CASSLEEGKTYEQYF | TGTGCCAGCAGCTTAGAGGAGGGGAAGACCTACGAGCAGTACTTC | TRBJ2-7 | - | - | TRBV7-6
CASSVGERQTYNEQFF | TGTGCCAGCAGCGTAGGGGAAAGGCAGACCTACAATGAGCAGTTCTTC | TRBJ2-1 | - | - | TRBV9
CASSPRLAGAYNEQFF | TGTGCCAGCAGCCCCAGACTAGCGGGGGCCTACAATGAGCAGTTCTTC | TRBJ2-1 | - | TRBD2 | TRBV7-2
CASSLGAPDEQYF | TGCGCCAGCAGCTTGGGAGCCCCGGACGAGCAGTACTTC | TRBJ2-7 | - | - | TRBV5-1
CASSLDGSSGGAYTQYF | TGTGCCAGCAGCCTAGATGGCTCTAGCGGGGGGGCTTATACGCAGTATTTT | TRBJ2-3 | once | TRBD2 | TRBV11-3
CAWSARGPGNTEAFF | TGTGCCTGGAGTGCCCGGGGTCCTGGGAACACTGAAGCTTTCTTT | TRBJ1-1 | - | - | TRBV30
CASSYGRTADYEQYF | TGTGCCAGCAGTTACGGTAGGACAGCGGACTACGAGCAGTACTTC | TRBJ2-7 | - | - | TRBV6-5
CASSSSTGTGAGPQHF | TGTGCCAGCAGTTCCAGCACCGGGACAGGGGCCGGCCCCCAGCATTTT | TRBJ1-5 | - | TRBD1 | TRBV27
CAISERQGNTEAFF | TGTGCCATCAGTGAACGGCAGGGAAACACTGAAGCTTTCTTT | TRBJ1-1 | - | - | TRBV10-3
CASSRRGDREETQYF | TGCGCCAGCAGCCGGAGGGGTGACAGGGAAGAGACCCAGTACTTC | TRBJ2-5 | - | - | TRBV5-1
CASSLRATSGVDTQYF | TGTGCCAGCAGTCTAAGGGCGACTAGCGGGGTCGATACGCAGTATTTT | TRBJ2-3 | - | TRBD2 | TRBV3-1/TRBV3-2
CASSSQTGTNTEAFF | TGCGCCAGCAGCTCACAGACAGGGACGAACACTGAAGCTTTCTTT | TRBJ1-1 | - | TRBD1 | TRBV5-1
CASSLYPYEQFF | TGTGCCAGCAGTTTATATCCCTATGAGCAGTTCTTC | TRBJ2-1 | - | - | TRBV28
CASSLDPRPGDIQYF | TGCGCCAGCAGCTTGGATCCCCGTCCTGGGGACATTCAGTACTTC | TRBJ2-4 | - | - | TRBV5-1
CASSQEVGRNQPQHF | TGTGCCAGCAGCCAAGAGGTCGGACGGAATCAGCCCCAGCATTTT | TRBJ1-5 | - | - | TRBV4-2
CAWSPTPGNTIYF | TGTGCCTGGAGCCCTACACCAGGAAACACCATATATTTT | TRBJ1-3 | - | - | TRBV30